Below are 29 T cell receptor beta chains sequenced from a single sample in a study of T cells after yellow fever vaccination. TCRdb redid the calling of the 5' RACE reads with MiXCR, one entry per CDR3 protein. Among about 220,000 distinct CDR3 sequences listed, 3% to 4% were seen once. The input for sequencing was CD4+ T cells sorted from PBMCs, taken 10 days after the yellow fever booster vaccination. Receptor source: a man younger than 35 who received the YFV17D yellow fever vaccine.

This clonotype occurred a few times. CDR3 nucleotides: TGTGCCAGCAGACAGGGGGTAAGGGGAGCTTTCTTT. This translates into CASRQGVRGAFF. The chain has TRBV28 and TRBJ1-1; 8 positions match TRBD1. The CDR3 contains 12 residues. The germline gives CDR1 MDHEN, CDR2 SYDVKM. The J segment lost 10 bases and the V segment lost 6 bases, leaving 7 bases of the junction unmatched.

Many counts were recorded for this clonotype. V and J are TRBV4-3 and TRBJ2-3, with D perhaps being TRBD1 or TRBD2 (5 bases each). V was pared by 4 bases and J by 5 bases, with 19 bases between. Germline CDR1 and CDR2: LGHNA and YSLEER. The CDR3 is 16 amino acids. DNA of the CDR3: TGCGCCAGCAGCCGGGGGTTGGGTGAAGTAGGAGATACGCAGTATTTT. Translating gives CASSRGLGEVGDTQYF.

This chain joins TRBV5-1 and TRBJ1-6; D unclear. Germline lookup yields CDR1 SGHRS and CDR2 YFSETQ. The CDR3 totals 14 residues. Between the trimmed V and J ends, which lost 4 bases and 9 bases, there was a span of 14 bases. The CDR3 bases are TGCGCCAGCAGCCCGGGTAACCAAGGTTCACCCCTCCACTTT. This sequence encodes CASSPGNQGSPLHF. The complete variable domain, with remaining parts taken from reference TRBV5-1 and TRBJ1-6, reads KAGVTQTPRYLIKTRGQQVTLSCSPISGHRSVSWYQQTPGQGLQFLFEYFSETQRNKGNFPGRFSGRQFSNSRSEMNVSTLELGDSALYLCASSPGNQGSPLHFGNGTRLTVT.

This clonotype was seen many times. V and J are TRBV5-1 and TRBJ2-1, with a tentative D call TRBD1 (8 bases). The CDR3 sequence is 15 residues long. With 5 bases removed from V and 7 bases from J, the gap between germline ends came to 19 bases. Germline V gives CDR1 SGHRS, CDR2 YFSETQ. This chain's CDR3 is CASRDGQGGKNEQFF. The CDR3 region has the DNA TGCGCCAGCAGGGACGGACAGGGAGGGAAAAATGAGCAGTTCTTC.

The chain combines TRBV6-5 with TRBJ1-6; 8 nucleotides agree with TRBD1. The germline gives CDR1 MNHEY, CDR2 SVGAGI. CDR3 length: 15 amino acids. The V gene end was trimmed by 5 bases and the J gene end by 7 bases; junction bases not matched to a gene: 7. CDR3 amino acids: CASSTDRGGNSPLHF. The CDR3 coding sequence is TGTGCCAGCAGTACCGACAGGGGAGGAAATTCACCCCTCCACTTT.

The chain is built from TRBV20-1 and TRBJ1-6, with D possibly TRBD1 on 6 matching bases. CDR1 and CDR2 (germline): DFQATT, SNEGSKA (reference sequence). The V end lost 3 bases, the J end lost 5 bases, and 17 bases lay between the germline ends. CDR3 size: 16 residues. The CDR3 loop reads CSARGVGAEHNSPLHF. The CDR3 DNA is TGCAGTGCTAGGGGGGTGGGGGCTGAGCATAATTCACCCCTCCACTTT.

Ten or more counts support this clonotype. V gene TRBV10-1 combines with J gene TRBJ2-3; D remains ambiguous. V lost 0 bases and J lost 2, with 6 bases in between. The V gene's germline CDR1 is WNHNN and CDR2 SYGVQD (reference sequence). This CDR3 has 14 residues. The CDR3 region has the DNA TGCGCCAGCAGTGAGTCGCCTCCCACAGATACGCAGTATTTT. Translated, it gives CASSESPPTDTQYF.

The table lists this clonotype with many counts. The chain recombines TRBV4-1 with TRBJ2-1; D possibly corresponds to TRBD1 (6 bases). V was shortened by 6 bases and J by 12 bases, with 12 bases between the two germline ends. CDR3 length: 11 residues. Germline-derived CDR1 and CDR2 are MGHRA and YSYEKL. This chain's CDR3 is CASSSPGVQFF. DNA for the CDR3: TGCGCCAGCAGTTCCCCAGGGGTGCAGTTCTTC.

This clonotype was observed at least ten times. This chain uses TRBV5-1 with TRBJ2-7, with D unresolved. There are 14 residues in the CDR3. V shed 0 bases and J shed 0 bases, with 7 bases lying between them. Germline CDR1 is SGHRS and CDR2 is YFSETQ. CDR3 loop: CASSLGLLSYEQYF. CDR3 coding DNA: TGCGCCAGCAGCTTGGGACTCCTCTCCTACGAGCAGTACTTC. The full variable domain, its missing parts supplied by reference TRBV5-1 and TRBJ2-7, is KAGVTQTPRYLIKTRGQQVTLSCSPISGHRSVSWYQQTPGQGLQFLFEYFSETQRNKGNFPGRFSGRQFSNSRSEMNVSTLELGDSALYLCASSLGLLSYEQYFGPGTRLTVT.

Many counts were recorded for this clonotype. The J gene is TRBJ2-1, the V gene TRBV18, with TRBD1 as a possible D gene (6 bases). Per germline, CDR1 KGHSH and CDR2 LQKENI. Deletions cut 3 bases from V and 8 bases from J, with 14 bases between. The CDR3 runs to 14 residues. The CDR3, as DNA: TGTGCCAGCTCACCCCCGCAGGGGATCTATGAGCAGTTCTTC. This gives the protein CASSPPQGIYEQFF. Together with reference TRBV18 and TRBJ2-1, the CDR3 gives the full variable domain: NAGVMQNPRHLVRRRGQEARLRCSPMKGHSHVYWYRQLPEEGLKFMVYLQKENIIDESGMPKERFSAEFPKEGPSILRIQQVVRGDSAAYFCASSPPQGIYEQFFGPGTRLTVL.

This clonotype occurred many times. The rearrangement joins TRBV5-6 to TRBJ2-2; TRBD1 might be the D (5 bases). CDR3 size: 16 residues. Germline V gene sequence: CDR1 SGHDT, CDR2 YYEEEE. V lost 3 bases to trimming and J lost 0 bases, with 12 bases between them. The CDR3, as DNA: TGTGCCAGCAGCTCCTACAGGCTCGCGAACACCGGGGAGCTGTTTTTT. Translated: CASSSYRLANTGELFF. The whole variable domain, remainder taken from reference TRBV5-6 and TRBJ2-2, is DAGVTQSPTHLIKTRGQQVTLRCSPKSGHDTVSWYQQALGQGPQFIFQYYEEEERQRGNFPDRFSGHQFPNYSSELNVNALLLGDSALYLCASSSYRLANTGELFFGEGSRLTVL.

This clonotype was observed at least ten times. The rearrangement uses TRBV18 and TRBJ2-2; D may be TRBD1 (6 bases). The CDR3 runs 18 residues. V was cut by 3 bases and J by 0 bases, with 17 bases left in between. Per germline, CDR1 KGHSH and CDR2 LQKENI. The CDR3 region is CASSPGYRAIANTGELFF. The DNA of the CDR3 is TGTGCCAGCTCACCCGGCTACAGGGCGATCGCGAACACCGGGGAGCTGTTTTTT.

This clonotype was recorded a few times. The chain employs TRBV13 and TRBJ2-5, with D perhaps assigned TRBD1 or TRBD2 (6 bases each). The V and J ends lost 5 bases and 1 base respectively, with 11 bases between them. There are 14 residues in the CDR3. The V gene's germline CDR1 is PRHDT and CDR2 FYEKMQ (reference sequence). Here the CDR3 DNA reads TGTGCCAGCAGCCAAACGGGGGCCCAAGAGACCCAGTACTTC. Encoded protein: CASSQTGAQETQYF. Full variable domain (remainder filled in from reference TRBV13 and TRBJ2-5): AAGVIQSPRHLIKEKRETATLKCYPIPRHDTVYWYQQGPGQDPQFLISFYEKMQSDKGSIPDRFSAQQFSDYHSELNMSSLELGDSALYFCASSQTGAQETQYFGPGTRLLVL.

This clonotype was recorded at least ten times. The chain combines TRBV27 with TRBJ2-5, with 10 bases lining up with TRBD2. J was trimmed by 5 bases and V by 3 bases; bases with no gene match: 12. The CDR3 is 17 amino acids. Germline CDR1 is MNHEY and CDR2 is SMNVEV (reference sequence). The CDR3 region has the DNA TGTGCCAGCAGTTTCCACAAACTAGCGGGACGGCCTGAGACCCAGTACTTC. Protein sequence: CASSFHKLAGRPETQYF.

This clonotype has at least ten counts. The rearrangement joins TRBV5-1 to TRBJ2-1, with 7 bases aligning to TRBD2. Germline V CDR1 and CDR2: SGHRS, YFSETQ. With 0 bases clipped from V and 6 bases from J, the junction kept 6 bases outside the gene matches. The CDR3 is made up of 15 amino acids. In DNA, the CDR3 is TGCGCCAGCAGCTTGGGCGGGACTACCAGCAATGAGCAGTTCTTC. Amino acids: CASSLGGTTSNEQFF.

At least ten counts were recorded for this clonotype. V gene TRBV3-1 combines with J gene TRBJ2-2, with TRBD2 matching 9 bases. From germline, CDR1 is LGHDT and CDR2 YNNKEL (reference sequence). The CDR3 runs 16 residues. V dropped 3 bases and J dropped 4; count of bases not matched to a gene: 6. The CDR3 DNA sequence: TGTGCCAGCAGCCAGGCCGGGACTAGCCCCACCGGGGAGCTGTTTTTT. This codes for CASSQAGTSPTGELFF.

The V gene is TRBV6-2 or TRBV6-3, the J gene TRBJ2-7; 9 positions agree with TRBD1. Germline CDR1 MNHEY, CDR2 SVGEGT. The CDR3 is made up of 14 amino acids. The J segment lost 3 bases and the V segment lost 2 bases, leaving 2 bases of the junction unmatched. The CDR3 bases are TGTGCCAGCAGTTACAGGGACAGGGACTACGAGCAGTACGTC. Amino acid sequence: CASSYRDRDYEQYV.

This clonotype was detected only a few times. The chain couples TRBV11-2 to TRBJ2-1; D uncertain. Trimming left V 5 bases short and J 4 bases short, with 12 bases between. The CDR3 totals 14 residues. CDR1 is SGHAT, CDR2 FQNNGV, per germline. The CDR3, as DNA: TGTGCCAGCAGCCCGCTGCGACAATACAATGAGCAGTTCTTC. Its translation is CASSPLRQYNEQFF.

This clonotype has a count of ten or more. This chain links TRBV2 with TRBJ2-4; possibly TRBD1 for D (6 bases). CDR1 is SNHLY, CDR2 FYNNEI, per germline. V lost 6 bases to trimming and J lost 1 base, with 13 bases between them. This CDR3 region has 15 residues. The CDR3, as DNA: TGTGCCAGCAGCGGGGACAACAACGCCAAAAACATTCAGTACTTC. The encoded protein is CASSGDNNAKNIQYF.

V usage is TRBV6-6 and J usage is TRBJ1-2; maybe TRBD1 (5 bases). The CDR3 loop spans 18 amino acids. CDR1 MNHNY and CDR2 SVGAGI come from the germline V gene (reference sequence). Trimming took 2 bases from V and 0 from J, leaving 19 bases between them. The DNA for the CDR3 is TGTGCCAGCAGTTACGAGGCGGCCATCGGGGGATCTAACTATGGCTACACCTTC. Protein: CASSYEAAIGGSNYGYTF.

This clonotype was detected only a few times. The J gene is TRBJ1-2, the V gene TRBV30; no clear D. The CDR3 length is 12 residues. V was trimmed by 0 bases and J by 4 bases, leaving 6 bases between them. The germline V gene has CDR1 GTSNPN and CDR2 SVGIG (reference sequence). The DNA for the CDR3 is TGTGCCTGGAGTGTATCCACCTATGGCTACACCTTC. Translating gives CAWSVSTYGYTF.

This clonotype was recorded many times. The chain recombines TRBV12-3 or TRBV12-4 with TRBJ2-1; D may correspond to TRBD1 or TRBD2 (6 bases each). The length of the CDR3 is 14 residues. V lost 3 bases and J 6 bases, leaving 12 bases between the germline ends. CDR3 in amino acids: CASSLTGGSNEQFF. The CDR3 DNA follows: TGTGCCAGCAGTTTGACAGGAGGGAGCAATGAGCAGTTCTTC.

This clonotype has only a few counts. The chain links TRBV3-1 to TRBJ1-2, with a possible D match to TRBD1 (5 bases). Germline V lookup: CDR1 LGHDT, CDR2 YNNKEL (reference sequence). The CDR3 is 13 amino acids. The ends were cut back, 0 bases at V and 8 bases at J, with 10 bases in the middle. CDR3 residues: CASSQEIRGGYTF. The CDR3 DNA follows: TGTGCCAGCAGCCAAGAAATCCGGGGCGGCTACACCTTC.

Only a few counts were recorded for this clonotype. V usage is TRBV7-6 and J usage is TRBJ1-6; 7 bases are shared with TRBD1. This CDR3 is 16 amino acids long. The junction had 8 bases not matched to a gene; V was cut back by 1 base and J by 8 bases. Germline V gives CDR1 SGHVS, CDR2 FNYEAQ. This CDR3 is CASSLVGGQVDSPLHF. CDR3 in DNA: TGTGCCAGCAGCTTAGTGGGTGGACAGGTGGATTCACCCCTCCACTTT.

The chain uses TRBV2 and TRBJ2-1; 12 positions match TRBD2. The germline V gene has CDR1 SNHLY and CDR2 FYNNEI. After removal of 6 bases from V and 1 base from J, the junction contained 4 bases not matched to a gene. This CDR3 has 16 amino acids. The CDR3 sequence is CASRTTSGGSYNEQFF. The CDR3 coding sequence is TGTGCCAGCAGAACGACTAGCGGGGGATCCTACAATGAGCAGTTCTTC.

The chain carries TRBV2 and TRBJ2-5; no reliable D call. The CDR3 length is 14 residues. Germline V gene sequence: CDR1 SNHLY, CDR2 FYNNEI. V lost 3 bases to trimming and J lost 5 bases, with 13 bases between them. In DNA form, the CDR3 reads TGTGCCAGCAGTGAGGTAGTCCCCAAGGAGACCCAGTACTTC. It is translated as CASSEVVPKETQYF.

The chain uses TRBV6-4 and TRBJ2-2, with D maybe TRBD1 (5 bases). Trimming took 0 bases from V and 3 from J, leaving 11 bases between them. Germline values: CDR1 MRHNA, CDR2 SNTAGT. The CDR3 extends over 16 amino acids. The CDR3 nucleotides are TGTGCCAGCAGTGACTCGGCAGGGTCTTACACCGGGGAGCTGTTTTTT. Its translation is CASSDSAGSYTGELFF.

This clonotype has only one observation. This could be a read error, since a much larger clone is one nucleotide away. This rearrangement joins TRBV18 to TRBJ2-3; D is uncertain. CDR3 length equals 15 residues. Germline assignment: CDR1 KGHSH and CDR2 LQKENI. The CDR3 sequence is CASSPAKAVTVTQYF. The DNA of the CDR3 is TGTGCCAGCTCACCCGCGAAGGCGGTCACAGTTACGCAGTATTTT.

This clonotype was picked up a small number of times. The rearrangement links TRBV4-3 to TRBJ2-5; 7 bases fit TRBD2. The junction had 3 bases not matched to a gene; V was cut back by 0 bases and J by 2 bases. Germline CDR1 reads LGHNA; CDR2 reads YSLEER. The CDR3 is 15 amino acids. The CDR3 nucleotides are TGCGCCAGCAGCCAAGATTGGGAGGGACAAGAGACCCAGTACTTC. This encodes CASSQDWEGQETQYF.